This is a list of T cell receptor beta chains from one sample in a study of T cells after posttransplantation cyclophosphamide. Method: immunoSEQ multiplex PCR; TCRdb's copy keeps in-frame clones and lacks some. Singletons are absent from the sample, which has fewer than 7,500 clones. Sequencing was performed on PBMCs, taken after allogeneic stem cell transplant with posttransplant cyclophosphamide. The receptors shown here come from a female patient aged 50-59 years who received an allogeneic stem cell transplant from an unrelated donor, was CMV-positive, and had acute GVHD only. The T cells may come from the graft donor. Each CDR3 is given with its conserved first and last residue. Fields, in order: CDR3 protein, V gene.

CDR3: CASSMGTGGSGETQYF
V: TRBV19

CDR3: CASSRLAGGPNEQYF
V: TRBV19

CDR3: CASSPKGPTYEQYF
V: TRBV5-6

CDR3: CASSPTGGEGRIHTF
V: TRBV4-1

CDR3: CAWNGQSNQPQHF
V: TRBV30

CDR3: CASSFPGRAGELFF
V: TRBV5-5

CDR3: CASSSGLASEQYF
V: TRBV11-2

CDR3: CASSKAGTGSYEQYF
V: TRBV9

CDR3: CASSLVSGPGAYEQYF
V: TRBV5-6

CDR3: CASSWAGGGHNEQFF
V: TRBV19

CDR3: CASSSGLAGPDTQYF
V: TRBV7-6

CDR3: CASSYSYRGAYEQYF
V: TRBV6-6

CDR3: CASSQWTSGIYEQYF
V: TRBV4-3

CDR3: CASSEPYRNQPQHF
V: TRBV19

CDR3: CASSSELRGAPSTDTQYF
V: TRBV11-2

CDR3: CASSSGTRPHYEQYF
V: TRBV14

CDR3: CASSFSGTGGYEQYF
V: TRBV16

CDR3: CASSVSGGDYGYTF
V: TRBV9

CDR3: CAWSVGPGDSYEQYF
V: TRBV30

CDR3: CASTDRTGRNQPQHF
V: TRBV19

CDR3: CASRDNMNTEAFF
V: TRBV6-5

CDR3: CASSLGVGTDTQYF
V: TRBV7-2

CDR3: CATGGTIITYEQYF
V: TRBV19

CDR3: CASSPDSYGYTF
V: TRBV6-6

CDR3: CASSAAGAQPQHF
V: TRBV9

CDR3: CASSQDPGLAAEQFF
V: TRBV4-3

CDR3: CASSKDLNNEQFF
V: TRBV11-2

CDR3: CASNRRLRTSGRLRVYNEQLF
V: TRBV28

CDR3: CASSLGLETQYF
V: TRBV7-9

CDR3: CASSPTGFEAFF
V: TRBV18